The clone carrying this T cell receptor (beta chain) was seen at least ten times. The antigen is undetermined. Full-length variable regions came from constant-region reverse primers plus semi-nested Nested Universal Primer A PCR. MiXCR, applied by TCRdb to the 5' RACE reads, yields one record per CDR3 protein. The data show about 40,000 distinct CDR3 sequences, with around 20% seen just once and approximately 4.1% held by the top ten. Cells sorted as Tregs were CD4+, CD25+ and CD127-/low. Overall study results and limits: Tumor Treg TCRs overlapped most with tumor naive CD4+ cells. The larger-cohort validation was restricted to a single TCR beta V-J rearrangement rather than whole repertoires.

This TCR came from a female donor with breast cancer. Sequencing input: Tregs sorted from blood.

The CDR3 DNA reads as TGTGCCAGCAGTTACCGGGACGCCTTGGATGAGCAGTTCTTC. Its protein is CASSYRDALDEQFF. The chain combines TRBV6-6 with TRBJ2-1; either TRBD1 or TRBD2 may supply D (5 bases each). The CDR3 extends over 14 amino acids. Trimming removed 2 bases at V and 8 bases at J, with 13 bases between. The germline CDR1 and CDR2 sequences are MNHNY and SVGAGI (reference sequence).